The rows below give T cell receptor beta chains drawn from one sample of a study of blood T cell repertoires in COVID-19. Using immunoSEQ multiplex PCR, the repertoire was profiled, and TCRdb retains in-frame clones only, with some absent. This sample has 100,000 to 150,000 clones, with roughly 90% found just once. Specimen: peripheral blood. Receptor source: an elderly woman with acute or convalescent COVID-19. CDR3s include the opening cysteine and the closing phenylalanine or tryptophan. D genes are given only for firm matches. Clone size is shown for a subset of rows, as once, few, many or a class of expanded clone.

v_gene	j_gene	d_gene	abundance	len	CDR3nt	CDR3aa
TRBV5-1	TRBJ1-4	TRBD1	.	14	TGCGCCAGCAGCTTACAGGGGACTAATGAAAAACTGTTTTTT	CASSLQGTNEKLFF
TRBV7-6	TRBJ2-7	TRBD1	once	15	TGTGCCAGCAGCCCGGGGACAGGAGGTCCCTACGAGCAGTACTTC	CASSPGTGGPYEQYF
TRBV5-1	TRBJ2-3	TRBD2	once	15	TGCGCCAGCAGCTTGAATGTTGCGGGAGGAGGTACGCAGTATTTT	CASSLNVAGGGTQYF
TRBV5-1	TRBJ2-5	.	once	14	TGCGCCAGCAGCCCGGACACCGTACAAGAGACCCAGTACTTC	CASSPDTVQETQYF
TRBV5-6	TRBJ1-5	TRBD1	.	13	TGTGCCAGCAGCTTAACAGGGGGGCAGCCCCAGCATTTT	CASSLTGGQPQHF
TRBV29-1	TRBJ1-3	.	.	14	TGCAGCGTTGTTCAGGGAACCTCTGGAAACACCATATATTTT	CSVVQGTSGNTIYF
TRBV6-5	TRBJ2-3	.	.	11	TGTGCCACCCAATTCACAGATACGCAGTATTTT	CATQFTDTQYF
TRBV28	TRBJ1-2	TRBD1	.	15	TGTGCCAGCAGTCTACAGGGGGCGCGGCGGGGCGGCTACACCTTC	CASSLQGARRGGYTF
TRBV4-3	TRBJ2-7	TRBD2	.	16	TGCGCCAGCAGCCAAGGTGCGGCTAGCGGTGCCTACGAGCAGTACTTC	CASSQGAASGAYEQYF
TRBV19	TRBJ2-3	.	.	19	TGTGCCAGTAGTGATATGGCTAGTTTTGGGAGGCGGGGTACAGATACGCAGTATTTT	CASSDMASFGRRGTDTQYF
TRBV15	TRBJ2-3	.	.	12	TGTGCCACCAGCCTAGGTTGGGATACGCAGTATTTT	CATSLGWDTQYF
TRBV25-1	TRBJ2-7	TRBD2	.	15	TGTGCCAGCATCCCTTCCGGGGGGGCAGAGTACGAGCAGTACTTC	CASIPSGGAEYEQYF
TRBV2	TRBJ1-5	TRBD1	.	14	TGTGCCAGCAGGGGGACAGGGGCCAATCAGCCCCAGCATTTT	CASRGTGANQPQHF
TRBV5-6	TRBJ1-3	.	.	14	TGTGCCAGCAGCTTGGGGGGAGCTGGAAACACCATATATTTT	CASSLGGAGNTIYF
TRBV19	TRBJ2-7	TRBD1	many	14	TGTGCCAGTAGTATAATGCAGGGGGCCTACGAGCAGTACTTC	CASSIMQGAYEQYF
TRBV7-9	TRBJ1-6	TRBD1	.	14	TGTGCCAGCAGCCCTGACAGGGGTTATTCACCCCTCCACTTT	CASSPDRGYSPLHF
TRBV6-4	TRBJ2-7	.	.	16	TGTGCCAGCAGTGACCCGAGGGACACGAGCTCCTACGAGCAGTACTTC	CASSDPRDTSSYEQYF
TRBV6-1	TRBJ2-2	.	few	15	TGTGCCAGCAGTGAAAGCGGAGATCGAACCGGGGAGCTGTTTTTT	CASSESGDRTGELFF
TRBV9	TRBJ2-3	TRBD2	.	15	TGTGCCAGCAGCGTATCGGGGGGTTGGGGAGATACGCAGTATTTT	CASSVSGGWGDTQYF
TRBV21-1	TRBJ1-1	.	.	15	TGTGCCAGCAGCAGACTGACAGGGGTTGTCGCTGAAGCTTTCTTT	CASSRLTGVVAEAFF
TRBV4-1	TRBJ1-2	.	.	15	TGCGCCAGCAGCCAACAGGTCTTAGGGGCAAGAGGCTACACCTTC	CASSQQVLGARGYTF
TRBV19	TRBJ2-2	.	.	18	TGTGCCAGTAGTTTCCCGACAGGGAGGACCACGAACACCGGGGAGCTGTTTTTT	CASSFPTGRTTNTGELFF
TRBV6-5	TRBJ2-2	TRBD1	once	16	TGTGCCAGCAGTTACTCGGTTACAGGGGGCTTCGGGGAGCTGTTTTTT	CASSYSVTGGFGELFF
TRBV19	TRBJ1-5	.	.	14	TGTGCCAGTAGTATAGCGTCGGGGAATCAGCCCCAGCATTTT	CASSIASGNQPQHF
TRBV5-1	TRBJ1-4	.	.	15	TGCGCCAGCAGCTTGGCCGGCAGGGAGGATGAAAAACTGTTTTTT	CASSLAGREDEKLFF
TRBV10-3	TRBJ2-5	TRBD2	.	14	TGTGCCATCATGGCGGGCGGGAGAGGAGAGACCCAGTACTTC	CAIMAGGRGETQYF
TRBV5-4	TRBJ2-1	TRBD2	.	14	TGTGCCAGCAGCTTTACCGAGGGACTAGCGGGGCAGTTCTTC	CASSFTEGLAGQFF
TRBV7-3	TRBJ2-5	.	few	13	TGTGCCAGCAGCCTGGGAGGTGGGGAGACCCAGTACTTC	CASSLGGGETQYF
TRBV4-2	TRBJ1-1	TRBD1	few	15	TGTGCCAGCAGCCTAACCGCTGGGACAGGGGGTGAAGCTTTCTTT	CASSLTAGTGGEAFF
TRBV27	TRBJ2-1	TRBD1	.	16	TGTGCCAGCAGACGACAGGGAAGGGTGGGGTACAATGAGCAGTTCTTC	CASRRQGRVGYNEQFF
TRBV6-5	TRBJ2-1	TRBD1	.	13	TGTGCCAGCAGAGAGGACAGGTTAGATGAGCAGTTCTTC	CASREDRLDEQFF
TRBV9	TRBJ1-2	.	.	16	TGTGCCAGCAGCCTCCGGGACTCGAGCTCTAACTATGGCTACACCTTC	CASSLRDSSSNYGYTF
TRBV3-1/TRBV3-2	TRBJ1-1	.	few	13	TGTGCCAGCAGCCAGGGGGGAAACACTGAAGCTTTCTTT	CASSQGGNTEAFF
TRBV6-2/TRBV6-3	TRBJ1-5	.	.	14	TGTGCCAGCAGTTACCCCCATAGCAATCAGCCCCAGCATTTT	CASSYPHSNQPQHF
TRBV15	TRBJ2-5	.	.	15	TGTGCCACCAGCAGAGATAACGGTGTCCAAGAGACCCAGTACTTC	CATSRDNGVQETQYF
TRBV6-2/TRBV6-3	TRBJ2-7	.	.	15	TGTGCCAGCAGTTACCTCGCGGACTTTCCCTACGAGCAGTACTTC	CASSYLADFPYEQYF
TRBV27	TRBJ2-7	.	.	13	TGTGCCAGCAGTTTAGTCAGGAACTACGAGCAGTACTTC	CASSLVRNYEQYF
TRBV5-4	TRBJ2-3	.	.	12	TGTGCCAGCAGCTTGACTTCGGATACGCAGTATTTT	CASSLTSDTQYF
TRBV29-1	TRBJ1-2	TRBD1	.	13	TGCAGCGTCGATGGACCGGACAGGGGGTGGTACACCTTC	CSVDGPDRGWYTF
TRBV11-2	TRBJ1-2	.	.	14	TGTGCCAGCAGCTTAAATCAGGGTTTCTTCGGCTACACCTTC	CASSLNQGFFGYTF
TRBV4-1	TRBJ1-5	TRBD1	.	15	TGCGCCAGCAGCCAAATAACAGGGGGCTATCAGCCCCAGCATTTT	CASSQITGGYQPQHF
TRBV7-9	TRBJ1-2	.	.	16	TGTGCCAGCAGCTTAGCTAGGGGCAGAGACAACTATGGCTACACCTTC	CASSLARGRDNYGYTF
TRBV7-3	TRBJ2-3	TRBD2	.	16	TGTGCCAGCAGCCTAGGTACTAGCGGGAGTATGGATACGCAGTATTTT	CASSLGTSGSMDTQYF
TRBV5-1	TRBJ2-7	.	.	13	TGCGCCAGCAGCTTGAATACGGGCTACGAGCAGTACTTC	CASSLNTGYEQYF
TRBV7-9	TRBJ2-2	.	.	15	TGTGCCAGCAGCTTTAAGGGGGAGAACACCGGGGAGCTGTTTTTT	CASSFKGENTGELFF
TRBV5-1	TRBJ1-1	TRBD1	.	16	TGCGCCAGCAGCTTGGTGGCAGGGGGAGGGAACACTGAAGCTTTCTTT	CASSLVAGGGNTEAFF
TRBV10-1	TRBJ1-2	TRBD1	.	13	TGCGCCAGCAACTGGACAGGGGGTTGTGGCTACACCTTC	CASNWTGGCGYTF
TRBV4-2	TRBJ2-1	.	once	16	TGTGCCAGCAGCCAAGGGGGGGGGCAATCCTACAATGAGCAGTTCTTC	CASSQGGGQSYNEQFF
TRBV6-4	TRBJ1-5	.	.	14	TGTGCCAGCAGTGGCCCAGGATTAAATCAGCCCCAGCATTTT	CASSGPGLNQPQHF
TRBV5-1	TRBJ1-4	TRBD1	.	14	TGCGCCAGCAGCTTGGAGTCCAGGGGGGAAAAACTGTTTTTT	CASSLESRGEKLFF
TRBV27	TRBJ2-3	TRBD2	.	15	TGTGCCAGCAGTTTACTAGCGGGAGAGGGAGATACGCAGTATTTT	CASSLLAGEGDTQYF
TRBV7-9	TRBJ2-5	.	.	14	TGTGCCAGCAGCTCAGCACTATCAAAAGAGACCCAGTACTTC	CASSSALSKETQYF